In its sample, the clone carrying this T cell receptor beta chain was seen many times. J lost 2 bases, V lost 0 bases, and 3 bases had no gene match. The CDR3 has 16 residues. Germline V gene data show CDR1 as LGHNA and CDR2 as YSLEER. TCRdb ran MiXCR on the 5' RACE reads and lists one entry per CDR3 protein. This table holds 200,000 to 300,000 distinct CDR3 sequences, approximately 10% found once. The sample comes from a study of T-cell memory formation after mild COVID-19. Sequences were obtained from PBMCs or a T cell subset sorted from them (not recorded which). V is TRBV4-3 and J is TRBJ2-3, with TRBD1 matching over 9 bases. The origin of this receptor is a man between 18 and 35 years old who had mild COVID-19 (a few samples of this study predate the infection). Cell type and time point are not known. The CDR3 coding sequence is TGCGCCAGCAGCCAAGAAGGGACAGGGATCACAGATACGCAGTATTTT. Its protein is CASSQEGTGITDTQYF.